These T cell receptor beta chains were read from a single sample in a study of T-cell memory formation after mild COVID-19. TCRdb fed the 5' RACE reads into MiXCR, producing one record per CDR3 protein. The table shows around 200,000 distinct CDR3 sequences, with 20% to 25% occurring only once. Sample: PBMCs or a T cell subset sorted from them (not recorded which). The source is an adult woman who had mild COVID-19 (a few samples of this study predate the infection). Cell type and time point are not known. The CDR3 runs from the conserved cysteine through the conserved F or W. Fields, in order: V gene, D gene, J gene, clone size, CDR3 protein, CDR3 DNA. D genes are given only for firm matches. A row's size may be missing; if present it is once, few, many or a size class.

V: TRBV4-1
D: -
J: TRBJ2-7
size: -
CDR3: CASSQVTGNYEQYF
DNA: TGCGCCAGCAGCCAAGTCACAGGCAACTACGAGCAGTACTTC

V: TRBV6-5
D: -
J: TRBJ1-1
size: -
CDR3: CASSHRYGTEAFF
DNA: TGTGCCAGCAGCCACAGGTACGGCACTGAAGCTTTCTTT

V: TRBV6-5
D: -
J: TRBJ2-7
size: few
CDR3: CASSYGLYEQYF
DNA: TGTGCCAGCAGTTACGGTCTGTACGAGCAGTACTTC

V: TRBV6-2/TRBV6-3
D: -
J: TRBJ2-3
size: few
CDR3: CASSYFGSAGTDTQYF
DNA: TGTGCCAGCAGTTACTTCGGGAGTGCTGGCACAGATACGCAGTATTTT

V: TRBV5-1
D: -
J: TRBJ2-1
size: -
CDR3: CASSNRDLSSYNEQFF
DNA: TGCGCCAGCAGCAACAGGGACCTTAGCTCCTACAATGAGCAGTTCTTC

V: TRBV12-3/TRBV12-4
D: TRBD1
J: TRBJ2-7
size: few
CDR3: CASSPRQGRYEQYF
DNA: TGTGCCAGCAGTCCCAGACAGGGAAGGTACGAGCAGTACTTC

V: TRBV6-2/TRBV6-3
D: TRBD2
J: TRBJ2-5
size: -
CDR3: CASSYGLAGGLGETQYF
DNA: TGTGCCAGCAGTTACGGGCTAGCGGGAGGGCTGGGAGAGACCCAGTACTTC

V: TRBV29-1
D: -
J: TRBJ1-1
size: few
CDR3: CSVEFGAEGTEAFF
DNA: TGCAGCGTTGAATTCGGGGCGGAGGGCACTGAAGCTTTCTTT

V: TRBV14
D: -
J: TRBJ2-7
size: -
CDR3: CASSVSGPPYEQYF
DNA: TGTGCCAGCAGCGTATCGGGACCACCCTACGAGCAGTACTTC

V: TRBV12-3/TRBV12-4
D: -
J: TRBJ1-1
size: few
CDR3: CASSLDGRGTEAFF
DNA: TGTGCCAGCAGCCTGGACGGGAGGGGGACTGAAGCTTTCTTT

V: TRBV4-1
D: -
J: TRBJ2-2
size: -
CDR3: CASSQEGGGGRNTGELFF
DNA: TGCGCCAGCAGCCAAGAGGGTGGTGGGGGAAGGAACACCGGGGAGCTGTTTTTT

V: TRBV10-3
D: TRBD1
J: TRBJ1-1
size: -
CDR3: CAISPDRGLTEAFF
DNA: TGTGCCATCAGTCCGGACAGGGGGCTTACTGAAGCTTTCTTT

V: TRBV4-1
D: -
J: TRBJ1-5
size: -
CDR3: CASSQAPAAEGNQPQHF
DNA: TGCGCCAGCAGCCAAGCCCCCGCGGCCGAGGGGAATCAGCCCCAGCATTTT

V: TRBV19
D: -
J: TRBJ2-7
size: few
CDR3: CASSIVLTSNYEQYF
DNA: TGTGCCAGTAGTATTGTTTTAACATCCAACTACGAGCAGTACTTC

V: TRBV24-1
D: -
J: TRBJ1-1
size: few
CDR3: CATSVGGQAFF
DNA: TGTGCCACCAGTGTAGGGGGTCAGGCTTTCTTT

V: TRBV7-9
D: TRBD1
J: TRBJ1-4
size: few
CDR3: CASNHRGYNEKLFF
DNA: TGTGCCAGCAACCACAGGGGCTACAATGAAAAACTGTTTTTT

V: TRBV12-3/TRBV12-4
D: TRBD1
J: TRBJ2-4
size: -
CDR3: CASSLGDRSFDPAKNIQYF
DNA: TGTGCCAGCAGTTTAGGGGACAGGTCCTTCGACCCGGCCAAAAACATTCAGTACTTC

V: TRBV24-1
D: TRBD2
J: TRBJ2-1
size: -
CDR3: CATSNGRAYNEQFF
DNA: TGTGCCACCAGTAACGGGAGGGCCTACAATGAGCAGTTCTTC

V: TRBV4-1
D: -
J: TRBJ1-2
size: few
CDR3: CASSQDGEEGYGYTF
DNA: TGCGCCAGCAGCCAAGACGGGGAGGAGGGCTATGGCTACACCTTC

V: TRBV7-9
D: -
J: TRBJ1-1
size: few
CDR3: CASSLSSLLSTEAFF
DNA: TGTGCCAGCAGCCTAAGCTCACTCCTCAGCACTGAAGCTTTCTTT

V: TRBV7-9
D: TRBD1
J: TRBJ1-1
size: -
CDR3: CASSLLGTGDRGTEAFF
DNA: TGTGCCAGCAGCTTACTTGGGACAGGGGACCGAGGCACTGAAGCTTTCTTT

V: TRBV12-3/TRBV12-4
D: TRBD2
J: TRBJ2-3
size: -
CDR3: CASTLLVGLAGTDTQYF
DNA: TGTGCCAGCACCCTCCTGGTGGGACTAGCGGGCACAGATACGCAGTATTTT

V: TRBV25-1
D: -
J: TRBJ1-1
size: -
CDR3: CASSEWRDTAEAFF
DNA: TGTGCCAGCAGTGAGTGGCGGGACACCGCTGAAGCTTTCTTT

V: TRBV27
D: -
J: TRBJ2-2
size: few
CDR3: CASGYQPGELFF
DNA: TGTGCCAGCGGGTACCAACCCGGGGAGCTGTTTTTT

V: TRBV10-3
D: -
J: TRBJ2-7
size: few
CDR3: CAMSLGVKSEQYF
DNA: TGTGCCATGTCCCTGGGGGTGAAAAGCGAGCAGTACTTC

V: TRBV7-9
D: -
J: TRBJ1-2
size: many
CDR3: CASSLAGDGYTF
DNA: TGTGCCAGCAGCTTGGCAGGGGATGGCTACACCTTC

V: TRBV7-9
D: -
J: TRBJ2-1
size: -
CDR3: CASSLAVWEQFF
DNA: TGTGCCAGCAGCTTGGCGGTTTGGGAGCAGTTCTTC

V: TRBV4-1
D: -
J: TRBJ2-3
size: -
CDR3: CASSQAGDTQYF
DNA: TGCGCCAGCAGCCAAGCCGGAGATACGCAGTATTTT

V: TRBV2
D: -
J: TRBJ1-1
size: few
CDR3: CASTQHGGADTEAFF
DNA: TGTGCCAGCACTCAACACGGGGGGGCGGATACTGAAGCTTTCTTT

V: TRBV11-2
D: -
J: TRBJ2-2
size: many
CDR3: CASSGSGGLGELFF
DNA: TGTGCCAGCAGCGGAAGTGGGGGCCTCGGGGAGCTGTTTTTT

V: TRBV30
D: -
J: TRBJ2-1
size: -
CDR3: CAWSNDLGQFF
DNA: TGTGCCTGGAGTAACGATTTAGGGCAGTTCTTC

V: TRBV5-1
D: -
J: TRBJ2-4
size: -
CDR3: CASSLDISSKNIQYF
DNA: TGCGCCAGCAGCTTGGACATCAGCTCGAAAAACATTCAGTACTTC

V: TRBV7-8
D: -
J: TRBJ2-1
size: -
CDR3: CASSQPVHGNSYNEQFF
DNA: TGTGCCAGCAGCCAACCCGTCCACGGGAACTCCTACAATGAGCAGTTCTTC

V: TRBV29-1
D: -
J: TRBJ2-7
size: few
CDR3: CSALGAGSYEQYF
DNA: TGCAGCGCCCTGGGGGCAGGGTCCTACGAGCAGTACTTC

V: TRBV15
D: -
J: TRBJ1-2
size: many
CDR3: CATSSTPRLGYTF
DNA: TGTGCCACCAGCTCGACCCCGCGGCTAGGCTACACCTTC

V: TRBV7-9
D: -
J: TRBJ2-5
size: -
CDR3: CASSPWSFQETQYF
DNA: TGTGCCAGCAGCCCCTGGTCTTTCCAAGAGACCCAGTACTTC

V: TRBV10-3
D: -
J: TRBJ2-1
size: -
CDR3: CAISFGVEQFF
DNA: TGTGCCATCAGTTTTGGGGTTGAGCAGTTCTTC

V: TRBV7-7
D: -
J: TRBJ2-1
size: -
CDR3: CASSLGRYTYNEQFF
DNA: TGTGCCAGCAGCTTAGGGCGGTATACCTACAATGAGCAGTTCTTC

V: TRBV24-1
D: -
J: TRBJ1-1
size: -
CDR3: CATKGMNTEAFF
DNA: TGTGCCACCAAGGGGATGAACACTGAAGCTTTCTTT

V: TRBV15
D: TRBD2
J: TRBJ2-1
size: -
CDR3: CATSRGLAGVNEQFF
DNA: TGTGCCACCAGCAGAGGACTAGCGGGAGTAAATGAGCAGTTCTTC

V: TRBV19
D: -
J: TRBJ1-1
size: -
CDR3: CAARGNTEAFF
DNA: TGTGCCGCCAGGGGGAACACTGAAGCTTTCTTT

V: TRBV7-9
D: -
J: TRBJ2-7
size: -
CDR3: CASSSWDSGSEQYF
DNA: TGTGCCAGCAGCTCCTGGGACTCGGGTAGCGAGCAGTACTTC

V: TRBV29-1
D: TRBD2
J: TRBJ2-1
size: few
CDR3: CSVEDETAGLYNEQFF
DNA: TGCAGCGTTGAAGATGAAACAGCGGGACTTTACAATGAGCAGTTCTTC

V: TRBV9
D: -
J: TRBJ2-7
size: few
CDR3: CASSVASQGGYEQYF
DNA: TGTGCCAGCAGCGTAGCTAGTCAGGGTGGCTACGAGCAGTACTTC

V: TRBV9
D: TRBD2
J: TRBJ2-1
size: few
CDR3: CASSVGLAGDYNEQFF
DNA: TGTGCCAGCAGCGTGGGGCTAGCGGGGGACTACAATGAGCAGTTCTTC

V: TRBV7-6
D: -
J: TRBJ1-1
size: few
CDR3: CASSPMNTEAFF
DNA: TGTGCCAGCAGTCCTATGAACACTGAAGCTTTCTTT

V: TRBV28
D: TRBD1
J: TRBJ2-1
size: few
CDR3: CASGRDRTYNEQFF
DNA: TGTGCCAGCGGCCGGGACAGGACTTACAATGAGCAGTTCTTC

V: TRBV20-1
D: -
J: TRBJ2-1
size: once
CDR3: CSAPLEGFLQRIF
DNA: TGCAGTGCCCCCCTTGAGGGATTTCTCCAGCGGATCTTC

V: TRBV24-1
D: -
J: TRBJ2-5
size: -
CDR3: CATGETGFRETQYF
DNA: TGTGCCACCGGTGAAACAGGGTTCCGAGAGACCCAGTACTTC

V: TRBV6-2/TRBV6-3
D: -
J: TRBJ2-5
size: few
CDR3: CASSYSEETQYF
DNA: TGTGCCAGCAGTTACTCCGAAGAGACCCAGTACTTC